This TCR beta chain came from a study of T cell clonotyping in hematopoietic cell transplantation. General study results and limits: Few recipient clonotypes overlapped donors; over 95% were de novo at given depth. CD4 and CD8 repertoire contributions could not be separated without sorting.

Clones were read by immunoSEQ multiplex PCR, and TCRdb kept only the in-frame ones, dropping some. Of about 45,000 clones in the sample, about four fifths are singletons; the top ten hold roughly 5.7%. The time point was: recipient sample about 28 days before transplant, after cytoreduction. This clone appeared a few times. The antigen is undetermined. CDR3 length: 14 amino acids. Germline CDR1 reads SGHAT; CDR2 reads FQNNGV. The germline V and J ends were trimmed by 4 bases and 5 bases, with 9 bases remaining between them. This specimen consisted of peripheral blood mononuclear cells, obtained before stem cell transplant. This chain uses TRBV11-2 with TRBJ1-6; D is possibly TRBD1 (5 bases). This receptor was taken from a man aged 55 to 70 with myelodysplastic syndrome. Some clones in this sample may be carry-over from other donors' samples. CDR3 residues: CASSSRVNNSPLHF. DNA of the CDR3: TGTGCCAGCAGCTCCAGGGTAAATAATTCACCCCTCCACTTT.